The next 30 T cell receptor beta chains were all read from a single sample in a study of shared clonotypes between healthy human individuals. Only in-frame clones appear in the TCRdb table, and some are missing; sequencing was by immunoSEQ multiplex PCR. The data contain a few million clones, around 94% of them singletons. The sample consisted of naive CD4+ T cells sorted from blood. Noted subset: CD45RA+ positively selected. These receptor sequences come from a man aged 18 to 35 in good health.

Regarding this clone: Other DNA sequences from this sample encode an identical CDR3 as well. This rearrangement joins TRBV28 to TRBJ2-7; D is ambiguous. Germline V gene lookup returns CDR1 MDHEN and CDR2 SYDVKM. Trimming took 6 bases from V and 0 from J, leaving 6 bases between them. The length of the CDR3 is 12 residues. CDR3 coding DNA: TGTGCCAGCAGCTCCCCCTCCTACGAGCAGTACTTC. Amino acid sequence: CASSSPSYEQYF.

The gene calls are TRBV7-9 and TRBJ2-1, with 10 bases aligning to TRBD2. Trimming cost V 4 bases and J 6 bases; bases outside gene matches: 6. The CDR3 is 15 residues long. Germline CDR1 and CDR2: SEHNR and FQNEAQ (reference sequence). The CDR3 DNA reads as TGTGCCAGCAGCTCTGGACTAGCGGAGGTCAATGAGCAGTTCTTC. It encodes CASSSGLAEVNEQFF.

The chain combines TRBV10-3 with TRBJ1-2; 9 positions match TRBD1. The CDR3 contains 14 residues. The J segment lost 2 bases and the V segment lost 11 bases, leaving 9 bases of the junction unmatched. Germline CDR1 and CDR2: ENHRY and SYGVKD. This chain's CDR3 is CAVTWDRENYGYTF. CDR3 DNA: TGTGCCGTCACCTGGGACAGGGAAAACTATGGCTACACCTTC.

The chain is built from TRBV6-5 and TRBJ2-1; D gene unclear. This CDR3 comprises 13 residues. The V and J ends lost 2 bases and 6 bases respectively, with 8 bases between them. Germline assignment: CDR1 MNHEY and CDR2 SVGAGI. The CDR3 nucleotides read TGTGCCAGCAGTTACGGCCAGCGCAATGAGCAGTTCTTC. It is translated as CASSYGQRNEQFF.

This sequence joins TRBV4-1 and TRBJ2-3; D is perhaps TRBD2 (6 bases). V gave up 4 bases and J gave up 3 bases, with 17 bases separating them. Germline V gives CDR1 MGHRA, CDR2 YSYEKL. The length of the CDR3 is 16 residues. The CDR3 protein is CASSPYAPAGTDTQYF. Written as DNA, the CDR3 is TGCGCCAGCAGCCCTTATGCCCCGGCGGGAACAGATACGCAGTATTTT.

J is TRBJ1-1 and V is TRBV5-1; D gene uncertain. This CDR3 comprises 14 residues. V was trimmed by 4 bases and J by 1 base, leaving 11 bases between them. Germline loops: CDR1 SGHRS, CDR2 YFSETQ. CDR3 in amino acids: CASSRAAGNTEAFF. The CDR3 DNA follows: TGCGCCAGCAGCCGAGCGGCGGGGAACACTGAAGCTTTCTTT.

This clone came up once. The chain links TRBV28 to TRBJ2-7, with D possibly being TRBD2 (7 bases). The V gene lost 6 bases and the J gene lost 3 bases, with 18 bases spanning the gap. The CDR3 extends over 15 amino acids. The V gene's germline CDR1 is MDHEN and CDR2 SYDVKM. The CDR3 DNA sequence: TGTGCCAGCAGCCAAGGGGGGGCGACCCTCTACGAGCAGTACTTC. It encodes CASSQGGATLYEQYF.

This clone showed up just a few times. The chain has TRBV2 and TRBJ1-5, with D perhaps TRBD1 (5 bases). The germline gives CDR1 SNHLY, CDR2 FYNNEI. This CDR3 has 15 residues. V lost 4 bases and J lost 2, with 12 bases in between. The CDR3 nucleotides are TGTGCCAGCAGTGTAGCAGGGCGCGGCAATCAGCCCCAGCATTTT. Its protein product is CASSVAGRGNQPQHF.

The genes are TRBV7-9 and TRBJ1-3; TRBD1 agrees at 10 bases. V dropped 5 bases and J dropped 4; count of bases not matched to a gene: 8. The CDR3 loop spans 16 amino acids. CDR1 SEHNR and CDR2 FQNEAQ come from the germline V gene (reference sequence). DNA for the CDR3: TGTGCCAGCAGCCATTACCTGGGACAGGGGGGAAACACCATATATTTT. Its protein is CASSHYLGQGGNTIYF. The full variable domain, with the rest looked up from reference TRBV7-9 and TRBJ1-3, is DTGVSQNPRHKITKRGQNVTFRCDPISEHNRLYWYRQTLGQGPEFLTYFQNEAQLEKSRLLSDRFSAERPKGSFSTLEIQRTEQGDSAMYLCASSHYLGQGGNTIYFGEGSWLTVV.

This clone was counted a single time. This rearrangement joins TRBV9 to TRBJ1-4, with TRBD1 matching 8 bases. With 2 bases clipped from V and 3 bases from J, the junction kept 3 bases outside the gene matches. The CDR3 has 15 amino acids. In germline, CDR1 is SGDLS, CDR2 YYNGEE. The CDR3 protein is CASSVQTGANEKLFF. CDR3 bases: TGTGCCAGCAGCGTCCAGACAGGGGCTAATGAAAAACTGTTTTTT.

V gene TRBV19 combines with J gene TRBJ2-7, with TRBD2 identical over 7 bases. Per the germline V gene, CDR1 is LNHDA and CDR2 is SQIVND (reference sequence). The ends lost 7 bases at V and 5 bases at J; junction bases unmatched: 5. CDR3 length: 12 amino acids. The CDR3 protein is CASTSRENEQYF. CDR3 DNA sequence: TGTGCCAGTACGTCGCGGGAGAACGAGCAGTACTTC.

The chain carries TRBV6-5 and TRBJ1-2; D is possibly TRBD1 (5 bases). The V end lost 3 bases, the J end lost 8 bases, and 10 bases lay between the germline ends. The CDR3 has 12 residues. Per germline, CDR1 MNHEY and CDR2 SVGAGI. The CDR3 bases are TGTGCCAGCAGTTATTACCAGGGCGGCTACACCTTC. Its protein product is CASSYYQGGYTF.

The rearrangement uses TRBV28 and TRBJ1-1, with 7 bases fitting TRBD1. Germline V gene data show CDR1 as MDHEN and CDR2 as SYDVKM. V shed 7 bases, J shed 1 base, and the junction held 18 bases outside the gene matches. The CDR3 extends over 18 amino acids. DNA of the CDR3: TGTGCCAGCATCACTATGGCGTTCCAGGGGGTGGGGAACACTGAAGCTTTCTTT. It codes for CASITMAFQGVGNTEAFF. The full variable domain, its missing parts supplied by reference TRBV28 and TRBJ1-1, is DVKVTQSSRYLVKRTGEKVFLECVQDMDHENMFWYRQDPGLGLRLIYFSYDVKMKEKGDIPEGYSVSREKKERFSLILESASTNQTSMYLCASITMAFQGVGNTEAFFGQGTRLTVV.

V is TRBV5-4 and J is TRBJ2-1, with D perhaps matching TRBD1 (6 bases). The ends were cut back, 9 bases at V and 5 bases at J, with 15 bases in the middle. The CDR3 totals 13 residues. The germline gives CDR1 SGHNT, CDR2 YYREEE (reference sequence). CDR3 loop: CATALRDNNEQFF. In DNA form, the CDR3 reads TGTGCCACCGCACTCCGGGACAACAATGAGCAGTTCTTC.

This chain links TRBV7-3 with TRBJ2-2; no definite D call. CDR3 length: 14 amino acids. Germline CDR1 and CDR2: SGHTA and FQGTGA. V was trimmed by 2 bases and J by 1 base, leaving 5 bases between them. The CDR3 DNA sequence: TGTGCCAGCAGCTTATGGGTGAACACCGGGGAGCTGTTTTTT. Protein sequence: CASSLWVNTGELFF.

The J gene is TRBJ1-4, the V gene TRBV27; no clear D. V was trimmed by 6 bases and J by 10 bases, leaving 21 bases between them. CDR1 is MNHEY, CDR2 SMNVEV, per germline (reference sequence). There are 15 residues in the CDR3. CDR3 in amino acids: CASSPIWNDRRKLFF. The CDR3 DNA reads as TGTGCCAGCAGCCCTATATGGAATGATCGGAGAAAACTGTTTTTT.

Concerning this clone itself: Other nucleotide sequences from this sample produce the same CDR3. For the CDR3, the DNA is TGTGCCAGCTCACCAGATGGCAACTATGGCTACACCTTC. It codes for CASSPDGNYGYTF. The genes are TRBV18 and TRBJ1-2; D gene uncertain. Looked up from germline, CDR1 is KGHSH and CDR2 is LQKENI. The CDR3 has 13 residues. The V and J ends lost 2 bases and 2 bases respectively, with 6 bases between them.

The CDR3 here is CASSLSGQGTLLAQFF. The CDR3 DNA is TGCGCCAGCAGCTTGTCAGGACAGGGGACCCTTCTTGCGCAGTTCTTC. The rearrangement uses TRBV5-1 and TRBJ2-1; TRBD1 matches at 9 bases. CDR1 is SGHRS, CDR2 YFSETQ, per germline. The CDR3 is 16 amino acids. Trimming at V came to 1 base and at J to 12 bases, leaving 14 bases not matched to a gene.

V and J are TRBV2 and TRBJ2-3, with 9 bases that match TRBD1. Germline assignment: CDR1 SNHLY and CDR2 FYNNEI. This CDR3 contains 15 residues. Losses at the gene ends were 2 bases for V and 5 bases for J; bases not matched to a gene: 5. The CDR3 DNA sequence: TGTGCCAGCAGTGAACAAGGACAGGGGAGAGATACGCAGTATTTT. This encodes CASSEQGQGRDTQYF.

The chain links TRBV6-6 to TRBJ2-7, with D unresolved. The CDR3 consists of 13 residues. The V end was cut by 8 bases, the J end by 3 bases, with 14 bases between. Germline-derived CDR1 and CDR2 are MNHNY and SVGAGI (reference sequence). CDR3 residues: CASAIIAHYEQYF. DNA for the CDR3: TGTGCCAGCGCGATTATAGCCCACTACGAGCAGTACTTC.

V and J are TRBV4-2 and TRBJ2-2, with TRBD2 identical over 9 bases. In germline, CDR1 is LGHNA, CDR2 YNFKEQ. This CDR3 region has 17 residues. Trimming cost V 0 bases and J 3 bases; bases outside gene matches: 5. CDR3: CASSQEAGGSHTGELFF. The CDR3 DNA reads as TGTGCCAGCAGCCAAGAGGCGGGGGGGTCTCACACCGGGGAGCTGTTTTTT.

The chain has TRBV18 and TRBJ2-7; either TRBD1 or TRBD2 may supply D (5 bases each). The ends were cut back, 8 bases at V and 4 bases at J, with 24 bases in the middle. The length of the CDR3 is 16 residues. In germline, CDR1 is KGHSH, CDR2 LQKENI. The CDR3 DNA follows: TGTGCCAGCACACTCACCGGGACCGTACTGGTGTACGAGCAGTACTTC. It translates to CASTLTGTVLVYEQYF.

The chain links TRBV5-1 to TRBJ2-3, with a tentative D call TRBD2 (6 bases). The V end lost 0 bases, the J end lost 6 bases, and 11 bases lay between the germline ends. The length of the CDR3 is 14 residues. Germline values: CDR1 SGHRS, CDR2 YFSETQ. The CDR3 protein is CASSLGWEADTQYF. The CDR3 DNA follows: TGCGCCAGCAGCTTGGGTTGGGAGGCCGATACGCAGTATTTT. The full variable domain, its missing parts supplied by reference TRBV5-1 and TRBJ2-3, is KAGVTQTPRYLIKTRGQQVTLSCSPISGHRSVSWYQQTPGQGLQFLFEYFSETQRNKGNFPGRFSGRQFSNSRSEMNVSTLELGDSALYLCASSLGWEADTQYFGPGTRLTVL.

Notes on this clone: The identical CDR3 is also encoded by other nucleotide sequences in the sample. V is TRBV18 and J is TRBJ2-2; D not resolved. Looked up from germline, CDR1 is KGHSH and CDR2 is LQKENI. V was pared by 3 bases and J by 5 bases, with 10 bases between. There are 14 residues in the CDR3. The CDR3 loop reads CASSPPTRTGELFF. CDR3 DNA: TGTGCCAGCTCACCCCCTACCCGAACCGGGGAGCTGTTTTTT. The full variable domain, its missing parts supplied by reference TRBV18 and TRBJ2-2, is NAGVMQNPRHLVRRRGQEARLRCSPMKGHSHVYWYRQLPEEGLKFMVYLQKENIIDESGMPKERFSAEFPKEGPSILRIQQVVRGDSAAYFCASSPPTRTGELFFGEGSRLTVL.

The genes are TRBV29-1 and TRBJ2-7; D is ambiguous. The CDR3 has 12 residues. CDR1 and CDR2 from the germline V gene are SQVTM and ANQGSEA. V shed 0 bases and J shed 9 bases, with 12 bases lying between them. The CDR3 sequence is CSVEDLLGGQYF. As DNA, the CDR3 is TGCAGCGTTGAAGATCTTCTGGGTGGGCAGTACTTC.

This sequence joins TRBV6-5 and TRBJ1-2; D uncertain. V was trimmed by 2 bases and J by 7 bases, leaving 11 bases between them. The CDR3 is 13 amino acids. In germline, CDR1 is MNHEY, CDR2 SVGAGI. The DNA for the CDR3 is TGTGCCAGCAGTTACGCCCGCGGTCTTGGCTACACCTTC. It translates to CASSYARGLGYTF.

This sequence joins TRBV9 and TRBJ1-5, with TRBD1 identical over 7 bases. Germline CDR1 reads SGDLS; CDR2 reads YYNGEE. The CDR3 has 15 amino acids. V lost 3 bases, J lost 3 bases, and 6 bases stayed unmatched. CDR3 bases: TGTGCCAGCAGCGCCTCAGACAGGGTCAATCAGCCCCAGCATTTT. It codes for CASSASDRVNQPQHF.

The rearrangement uses TRBV28 and TRBJ1-4; D not certain. The CDR3 consists of 13 residues. The germline V gene encodes CDR1 MDHEN and CDR2 SYDVKM. Trimming took off 8 bases at V and 0 bases at J, with 7 bases between the two ends. The CDR3 sequence: CASLTSTNEKLFF. CDR3 bases: TGTGCCAGCCTTACCTCAACTAATGAAAAACTGTTTTTT.

Concerning this clone: Additional DNA sequences in this sample encode the identical CDR3. The chain links TRBV5-1 to TRBJ2-2, with 8 bases aligning to TRBD1. The CDR3 runs 14 residues. Germline trimming cut 3 bases from V and 4 bases from J; bases unmatched to any gene: 2. Germline V CDR1 and CDR2: SGHRS, YFSETQ. Written as DNA, the CDR3 is TGCGCCAGCAGCTCAGGGGGCATCACCGGGGAGCTGTTTTTT. Its protein is CASSSGGITGELFF.

This rearrangement joins TRBV28 to TRBJ1-2, with unresolved D. V dropped 9 bases and J dropped 6 bases, with 8 bases sitting between them. Germline CDR1 is MDHEN and CDR2 is SYDVKM. CDR3 length equals 10 residues. As DNA, the CDR3 is TGTGCCAGTGGCAGAGATGGCTACACCTTC. It specifies CASGRDGYTF.